Below are 30 T cell receptor beta chains sequenced from a single sample in a study of blood T cell repertoires in COVID-19. Here immunoSEQ multiplex PCR was the method, and the copy in TCRdb shows in-frame clones only, minus some. The table shows roughly 240,000 clones, with over 75% occurring only once. The specimen was peripheral blood. All receptors derive from a man aged 50-59 years with COVID-19, enrolled during active disease.

The chain recombines TRBV5-1 with TRBJ2-7, with D perhaps TRBD2 (7 bases). The CDR3 sequence is 15 residues long. With 4 bases removed from V and 4 bases from J, the gap between germline ends came to 18 bases. From germline, CDR1 is SGHRS and CDR2 YFSETQ. This chain's CDR3 is CASSPGSGGSYEQYF. In nucleotides, the CDR3 is TGCGCCAGCAGCCCTGGTTCGGGGGGCAGTTACGAGCAGTACTTC.

The V and J genes are TRBV5-1 and TRBJ2-4; a weak D match, TRBD1 (6 bases). The V gene lost 3 bases and the J gene lost 1 base, with 14 bases spanning the gap. This CDR3 has 16 residues. Germline V lookup: CDR1 SGHRS, CDR2 YFSETQ. The CDR3 nucleotides read TGCGCCAGCAGCTACTCAGGGGCTGGGGCCAAAAACATTCAGTACTTC. Translating gives CASSYSGAGAKNIQYF.

This clone occurred a few times. The chain carries TRBV7-8 and TRBJ1-4; TRBD1 might be the D (6 bases). Trimming pared 3 bases from V and 4 bases from J, leaving 15 bases between. The germline CDR1 and CDR2 sequences are SGHVS and FQNEAQ. The CDR3 runs to 16 residues. CDR3 sequence: CASSFGGAEINEKLFF. Written as DNA, the CDR3 is TGTGCCAGCAGCTTTGGGGGGGCAGAGATTAATGAAAAACTGTTTTTT.

This chain joins TRBV19 and TRBJ1-6, with D possibly TRBD1 on 5 matching bases. The CDR3 length is 15 residues. Trimming removed 6 bases from V and 7 bases from J, with 16 bases in between. The germline V gene encodes CDR1 LNHDA and CDR2 SQIVND (reference sequence). CDR3 sequence reads: CASSTTGLKNSPLHF. The CDR3 region has the DNA TGTGCCAGTAGCACCACGGGACTCAAAAATTCACCCCTCCACTTT.

The chain carries TRBV23-1 and TRBJ2-7, with D perhaps matching TRBD1 (6 bases). TRBV23-1 counts as an open reading frame of uncertain function. V lost 0 bases and J 5 bases, leaving 14 bases between the germline ends. This CDR3 has 15 residues. This chain's CDR3 is CASSQSGYRVDEQYF. The CDR3 region has the DNA TGCGCCAGCAGTCAATCGGGGTACAGGGTGGACGAGCAGTACTTC.

In this sample, this clone turned up a few times. J is TRBJ2-7 and V is TRBV4-2; 11 positions match TRBD1. The CDR3 is 17 amino acids. Germline assignment: CDR1 LGHNA and CDR2 YNFKEQ. V dropped 4 bases and J dropped 0; count of bases not matched to a gene: 8. In nucleotides, the CDR3 is TGTGCCAGCAGCCCCCCGATCGGGACAGGGGGCTCCTACGAGCAGTACTTC. Amino acids: CASSPPIGTGGSYEQYF.

The chain couples TRBV6-2 or TRBV6-3 to TRBJ2-4, with a weak D call TRBD1 (5 bases). CDR1 is MNHEY and CDR2 is SVGEGT in the germline V gene. The CDR3 loop spans 14 amino acids. V dropped 2 bases and J dropped 8 bases, with 13 bases sitting between them. DNA for the CDR3: TGTGCCAGCAGTTACGTGGCAGGGCATGACATTCAGTACTTC. Amino acid sequence: CASSYVAGHDIQYF.

This chain uses TRBV30 with TRBJ1-6, with D tentatively TRBD1 (6 bases). The V end lost 4 bases, the J end lost 9 bases, and 16 bases lay between the germline ends. Germline CDR1 reads GTSNPN; CDR2 reads SVGIG (reference sequence). The CDR3 consists of 14 residues. The CDR3 region has the DNA TGTGCCTGGAACCGCGCCCTCAGGGGTTCACCCCTCCACTTT. It is translated as CAWNRALRGSPLHF.

The chain couples TRBV10-3 to TRBJ2-1, with D possibly TRBD2 on 6 matching bases. V was cut by 8 bases and J by 0 bases, with 20 bases left in between. The CDR3 spans 17 residues. Looked up from germline, CDR1 is ENHRY and CDR2 is SYGVKD. CDR3 coding DNA: TGTGCCATCTCTCCAAATTCCGGGGGTGCCTCCTACAATGAGCAGTTCTTC. It codes for CAISPNSGGASYNEQFF.

A few counts support this clone. The chain has TRBV11-3 and TRBJ2-5, with a possible D match to TRBD2 (6 bases). Germline V gene lookup returns CDR1 SGHNT and CDR2 YENEEA. The CDR3 is 18 amino acids. The V gene lost 3 bases and the J gene lost 5 bases, with 25 bases spanning the gap. The CDR3 region has the DNA TGTGCCAGCAGCTTCCGGGCCATAGGAGGGACCGGGCGCGAGACCCAGTACTTC. This encodes CASSFRAIGGTGRETQYF.

The rearrangement joins TRBV2 to TRBJ2-7; D may be TRBD2 (5 bases). Germline V gives CDR1 SNHLY, CDR2 FYNNEI. With 9 bases removed from V and 0 bases from J, the gap between germline ends came to 15 bases. The length of the CDR3 is 14 residues. The CDR3 loop reads CASRKDFGSYEQYF. The CDR3 DNA reads TGTGCCAGTAGGAAGGACTTCGGCTCCTACGAGCAGTACTTC.

The chain has TRBV5-1 and TRBJ2-2; no reliable D call. This CDR3 is built from 15 residues. Trimming shortened V by 0 bases and J by 1 base, and 7 bases separated the two germline ends. CDR1 is SGHRS, CDR2 YFSETQ, per germline. The CDR3 bases are TGCGCCAGCAGCTTGGATAGCAGGAACACCGGGGAGCTGTTTTTT. Amino acid sequence: CASSLDSRNTGELFF.

This clone was observed once. The rearrangement uses TRBV7-9 and TRBJ2-3, with TRBD2 identical over 9 bases. V lost 0 bases and J lost 3; bases outside the gene matches: 7. CDR3 length equals 17 residues. Looked up from germline, CDR1 is SEHNR and CDR2 is FQNEAQ (reference sequence). The CDR3 is CASSLASGSGGTDTQYF. CDR3 sequence (DNA): TGTGCCAGCAGCTTAGCGTCGGGTAGCGGGGGTACAGATACGCAGTATTTT.

With respect to this clone: The same CDR3 also results from other DNA sequences found in this sample. V is TRBV3-1 (or the pseudogene TRBV3-2) and J is TRBJ2-3; maybe TRBD2 (6 bases). The CDR3 extends over 14 amino acids. V lost 5 bases to trimming and J lost 2 bases, with 11 bases between them. Germline V CDR1 and CDR2: LGHDT, YNNKEL (reference sequence). CDR3 loop: CASSLGLYTDTQYF. In DNA form, the CDR3 reads TGTGCCAGCAGCTTGGGACTGTACACAGATACGCAGTATTTT.

The chain is built from TRBV5-4 and TRBJ2-3; weak D call: TRBD2 (5 bases). V was shortened by 1 base and J by 0 bases, with 9 bases between the two germline ends. The CDR3 runs 15 residues. The germline V gene encodes CDR1 SGHNT and CDR2 YYREEE (reference sequence). The CDR3 reads CASSLFGVSTDTQYF. CDR3 DNA: TGTGCCAGCAGCTTGTTCGGGGTTAGCACAGATACGCAGTATTTT.

The chain recombines TRBV9 with TRBJ1-1; D is ambiguous. Germline V CDR1 and CDR2: SGDLS, YYNGEE. This CDR3 region has 13 residues. The ends were cut back, 0 bases at V and 3 bases at J, with 6 bases in the middle. The CDR3 protein is CASSVGRYTEAFF. CDR3 DNA: TGTGCCAGCAGCGTAGGCAGGTACACTGAAGCTTTCTTT.

The rearrangement uses TRBV3-1 (or the pseudogene TRBV3-2) and TRBJ1-2; D possibly corresponds to TRBD1 (5 bases). V gave up 8 bases and J gave up 7 bases, with 20 bases separating them. The CDR3 is made up of 14 amino acids. Per germline, CDR1 LGHDT and CDR2 YNNKEL (reference sequence). The CDR3 nucleotides read TGTGCCAGCGGAGAACTGGGGAGGGGAAGTGGCTACACCTTC. The encoded protein is CASGELGRGSGYTF.

This clone has a handful of counts. V gene TRBV18 combines with J gene TRBJ1-5; D remains ambiguous. Germline CDR1 is KGHSH and CDR2 is LQKENI. The CDR3 sequence is 14 residues long. V was shortened by 6 bases and J by 1 base, with 10 bases between the two germline ends. The CDR3 nucleotides read TGTGCCAGCTCTGACACGCTGAGCAATCAGCCCCAGCATTTT. It encodes CASSDTLSNQPQHF.

This chain joins TRBV15 and TRBJ1-4; D is possibly TRBD1 (5 bases). CDR3 size: 15 residues. V was cut by 1 base and J by 7 bases, with 13 bases left in between. Germline CDR1 is LNHNV and CDR2 is YYDKDF (reference sequence). The CDR3 protein is CATSRAGTRGEKLFF. CDR3 DNA sequence: TGTGCCACCAGCAGAGCGGGGACTAGGGGTGAAAAACTGTTTTTT.

The genes are TRBV2 and TRBJ2-3, with D possibly being TRBD2 (6 bases). Trimming took 5 bases from V and 2 from J, leaving 14 bases between them. The CDR3 sequence is 15 residues long. Germline-derived CDR1 and CDR2 are SNHLY and FYNNEI. The CDR3 DNA follows: TGTGCCAGCAGTCCCGGGACTTCATCCACAGATACGCAGTATTTT. Protein sequence: CASSPGTSSTDTQYF.

This chain joins TRBV18 and TRBJ1-1, with D possibly being TRBD1 (5 bases). Trimming shortened V by 5 bases and J by 0 bases, and 22 bases separated the two germline ends. This CDR3 region has 18 residues. CDR1 and CDR2 from the germline V gene are KGHSH and LQKENI. The CDR3, as DNA: TGTGCCAGCTCAAGATCCCGGGCAGGGTTGGGGATGAACACTGAAGCTTTCTTT. This gives the protein CASSRSRAGLGMNTEAFF.

This chain joins TRBV28 and TRBJ1-1; D call uncertain. V lost 6 bases, J lost 0 bases, and 11 bases lay in between. This CDR3 contains 14 residues. The germline V gene has CDR1 MDHEN and CDR2 SYDVKM. This CDR3 is CASRPSTLNTEAFF. CDR3 in DNA: TGTGCCAGCAGGCCGTCTACCTTGAACACTGAAGCTTTCTTT. The full variable domain, with the rest looked up from reference TRBV28 and TRBJ1-1, is DVKVTQSSRYLVKRTGEKVFLECVQDMDHENMFWYRQDPGLGLRLIYFSYDVKMKEKGDIPEGYSVSREKKERFSLILESASTNQTSMYLCASRPSTLNTEAFFGQGTRLTVV.

J is TRBJ2-2 and V is TRBV6-5; 11 bases are shared with TRBD1. The junction had 5 bases not matched to a gene; V was cut back by 2 bases and J by 6 bases. This CDR3 spans 16 amino acids. CDR1 and CDR2 from the germline V gene are MNHEY and SVGAGI. The CDR3 DNA is TGTGCCAGCAGTTACCTAGGGACAGGGGGGGCCGGGGAGCTGTTTTTT. Encoded protein: CASSYLGTGGAGELFF.

V and J are TRBV7-3 and TRBJ2-2; the D gene is possibly TRBD1 (5 bases). The CDR3 contains 14 residues. Germline V gives CDR1 SGHTA, CDR2 FQGTGA. V lost 3 bases and J lost 4, with 9 bases in between. CDR3 loop: CASSFTTVTGELFF. Here the CDR3 DNA reads TGTGCCAGCAGCTTTACGACAGTCACCGGGGAGCTGTTTTTT. Full variable domain (rest looked up from reference TRBV7-3 and TRBJ2-2): GAGVSQTPSNKVTEKGKYVELRCDPISGHTALYWYRQSLGQGPEFLIYFQGTGAADDSGLPNDRFFAVRPEGSVSTLKIQRTERGDSAVYLCASSFTTVTGELFFGEGSRLTVL.

The chain employs TRBV5-4 and TRBJ1-3; a weak D match, TRBD1 (6 bases). CDR3 length equals 16 residues. Germline V CDR1 and CDR2: SGHNT, YYREEE (reference sequence). The V end lost 0 bases, the J end lost 0 bases, and 10 bases lay between the germline ends. CDR3 protein: CASSLALDSSGNTIYF. Written as DNA, the CDR3 is TGTGCCAGCAGCTTGGCCCTGGACAGCTCTGGAAACACCATATATTTT.

CDR3 protein: CASSQVLSLGGYTF. CDR3 nucleotides: TGTGCCAGCAGCCAAGTCCTAAGTCTGGGCGGCTACACCTTC. J is TRBJ1-2 and V is TRBV14; D call uncertain. Germline assignment: CDR1 SGHDN and CDR2 FVKESK. With 1 base removed from V and 8 bases from J, the gap between germline ends came to 14 bases. The CDR3 is made up of 14 amino acids.

The chain combines TRBV7-9 with TRBJ2-1; 14 bases match TRBD2. CDR1 is SEHNR and CDR2 is FQNEAQ in the germline V gene (reference sequence). The CDR3 has 16 residues. V shed 1 base and J 10 bases; nucleotides not matched to a gene: 6. CDR3 sequence: CASSLGLAGGRFEQFF. The CDR3 DNA sequence: TGTGCCAGCAGCTTAGGACTAGCGGGGGGGCGTTTCGAGCAGTTCTTC.

In this sample, this clone turned up a few times. The chain uses TRBV18 and TRBJ2-3, with D possibly matching TRBD1 (6 bases). The germline CDR1 and CDR2 sequences are KGHSH and LQKENI. This CDR3 contains 16 residues. With 3 bases removed from V and 4 bases from J, the gap between germline ends came to 17 bases. The CDR3 DNA is TGTGCCAGCTCACCTATGGGGGCCTCCGATGCAGATACGCAGTATTTT. This translates into CASSPMGASDADTQYF. Combining the CDR3 with reference TRBV18 and TRBJ2-3 gives the whole variable domain NAGVMQNPRHLVRRRGQEARLRCSPMKGHSHVYWYRQLPEEGLKFMVYLQKENIIDESGMPKERFSAEFPKEGPSILRIQQVVRGDSAAYFCASSPMGASDADTQYFGPGTRLTVL.

Worth noting for this clone: The sample contains more than one DNA sequence encoding this CDR3. The chain carries TRBV9 and TRBJ1-1; D gene ambiguous. V lost 1 base to trimming and J lost 1 base, with 5 bases between them. This CDR3 is built from 13 residues. Germline CDR1 is SGDLS and CDR2 is YYNGEE. The CDR3 DNA sequence: TGTGCCAGCAGCGTACAGGCGAACACTGAAGCTTTCTTT. Its protein product is CASSVQANTEAFF.

The chain uses TRBV12-3 or TRBV12-4 and TRBJ2-5; possibly TRBD1 for D (6 bases). With 3 bases removed from V and 5 bases from J, the gap between germline ends came to 10 bases. The CDR3 extends over 13 amino acids. The DNA for the CDR3 is TGTGCCAGCAGTTTTGATGGGGGCGAGACCCAGTACTTC. This codes for CASSFDGGETQYF.